This TCR beta chain emerged from a study of shared clonotypes between healthy human individuals. Study outcomes and limitations: Donor scarcity curtailed the genetic and exposure-history diversity represented herein.

V trimming: 0 bases; J trimming: 1 base; junction bases outside the gene matches: 6. From germline, CDR1 is SGHRS and CDR2 YFSETQ. The CDR3 extends over 17 amino acids. Naive CD8 cells comprised CD45RO-negative, CCR7-positively selected cells, excluding terminally differentiated effector memory CD45RA+ cells. TCRdb keeps only in-frame clones here, not all; method: immunoSEQ multiplex PCR. This repertoire shows around 2,000,000 clones, approximately 95% found once; its top ten account for about 1.1%. Details on this clone: Its antigen is still unknown.

This clonotype was obtained from a man between 18 and 29 years old in good health. The rearrangement joins TRBV5-1 to TRBJ2-1, with TRBD1 matching 8 bases. Sequenced input: naive CD8+ T cells sorted from blood. For the CDR3, the DNA is TGCGCCAGCAGCTTGGACCGACAGGGGCTATCCTACAATGAGCAGTTCTTC. Protein sequence: CASSLDRQGLSYNEQFF.